The 10 T cell receptor beta chains listed next were all sequenced from one sample in a study of PD-L1 blockade in urothelial cancer (dated by TCRdb to about 2017). The protocol used for the library was the immunoSEQ multiplex PCR assay. In its TCRdb copy, this immuneACCESS table keeps in-frame sequences only and misses some clones. Where compared with another copy, unresolved V genes explain less than half of these, and the others have no known cause. Across this sample there are about 40,000 clones, with roughly 90% seen only once. The top ten constitute about 23% of the sample. Per the publication, the time point label means: peripheral blood 6 weeks after treatment start. The sample here was PBMCs, taken around atezolizumab (anti-PD-L1) treatment. These TCRs come from a man aged 55 to 69 with urothelial cancer.

This sequence joins TRBV7-9 and TRBJ1-5; the D gene is possibly TRBD1 (6 bases). There are 15 residues in the CDR3. Germline V gene sequence: CDR1 SEHNR, CDR2 FQNEAQ (reference sequence). V lost 4 bases, J lost 3 bases, and 13 bases lay in between. CDR3 coding DNA: TGTGCCAGCAGCTCAGGGGCAGGGGACAATCAGCCCCAGCATTTT. This encodes CASSSGAGDNQPQHF.

This clone has just a few counts. The chain employs TRBV6-6 and TRBJ2-7; TRBD1 aligns across 9 bases. The CDR3 runs 14 residues. The V gene end was trimmed by 4 bases and the J gene end by 2 bases; junction bases not matched to a gene: 3. Per germline, CDR1 MNHNY and CDR2 SVGAGI (reference sequence). CDR3 loop: CASSLTGGAYEQYF. In nucleotides, the CDR3 is TGTGCCAGCAGTTTAACAGGGGGCGCCTACGAGCAGTACTTC.

A few counts support this clone. The rearrangement uses TRBV5-4 and TRBJ1-4; D gene ambiguous. Between the trimmed V and J ends, which lost 4 bases and 1 base, there was a span of 11 bases. Germline CDR1 SGHNT, CDR2 YYREEE (reference sequence). The CDR3 is made up of 15 amino acids. CDR3 in amino acids: CASSLAGGTNEKLFF. The DNA for the CDR3 is TGTGCCAGCAGCCTAGCAGGAGGAACTAATGAAAAACTGTTTTTT.

This clone was observed a handful of times. This chain uses TRBV19 with TRBJ1-1; D is unresolved. V lost 2 bases to trimming and J lost 1 base, with 8 bases between them. From germline, CDR1 is LNHDA and CDR2 SQIVND (reference sequence). CDR3 size: 14 residues. The CDR3: CASSIIGGNTEAFF. CDR3 DNA: TGTGCCAGTAGTATAATTGGAGGGAACACTGAAGCTTTCTTT.

The genes are TRBV30 and TRBJ2-7; D perhaps matches TRBD1 (6 bases). The germline V gene has CDR1 GTSNPN and CDR2 SVGIG (reference sequence). The CDR3 is 12 amino acids. V lost 5 bases and J lost 3, with 11 bases in between. The CDR3: CAWDQGNYEQYF. The CDR3 nucleotides are TGTGCCTGGGATCAGGGGAACTACGAGCAGTACTTC.

V is TRBV29-1 and J is TRBJ2-7, with no clear D. V dropped 4 bases and J dropped 2 bases, with 6 bases sitting between them. The CDR3 has 11 residues. CDR1 is SQVTM, CDR2 ANQGSEA, per germline. The CDR3 sequence: CSVVVAYEQYF. CDR3 coding DNA: TGCAGCGTTGTTGTCGCCTACGAGCAGTACTTC.

The genes are TRBV14 and TRBJ2-7; a possible D gene is TRBD2 (5 bases). Trimming took 1 base from V and 6 from J, leaving 10 bases between them. The CDR3 sequence is 13 residues long. Per germline, CDR1 SGHDN and CDR2 FVKESK. In nucleotides, the CDR3 is TGTGCCAGCAGCCAAGTACTGGGAGCCGAGCAGTACTTC. Its protein is CASSQVLGAEQYF.

The V call is TRBV30, the J call TRBJ1-5, with TRBD1 identical over 7 bases. The CDR3 length is 15 residues. V gave up 3 bases and J gave up 0 bases; unmatched junction bases: 5. The V gene's germline CDR1 is GTSNPN and CDR2 SVGIG (reference sequence). In nucleotides, the CDR3 is TGTGCCTGGAGGCTGACAGGGAATAGCAATCAGCCCCAGCATTTT. This codes for CAWRLTGNSNQPQHF.

This rearrangement joins TRBV7-6 to TRBJ1-4; 7 bases line up with TRBD1. There are 16 residues in the CDR3. The germline CDR1 and CDR2 sequences are SGHVS and FNYEAQ. V dropped 5 bases and J dropped 0; count of bases not matched to a gene: 6. CDR3 sequence: CASSPQGISTNEKLFF. In DNA, the CDR3 is TGTGCCAGCAGCCCACAGGGGATCTCAACTAATGAAAAACTGTTTTTT.

The chain is built from TRBV6-5 and TRBJ2-5, with TRBD1 as a possible D gene (6 bases). The ends were cut back, 6 bases at V and 3 bases at J, with 14 bases in the middle. Germline lookup yields CDR1 MNHEY and CDR2 SVGAGI. CDR3 length: 14 residues. CDR3 sequence reads: CASSLTGNKETQYF. The CDR3 bases are TGTGCCAGCAGCTTAACAGGGAACAAAGAGACCCAGTACTTC.